The rows below give T cell receptor beta chains drawn from one sample of a study of T cells after yellow fever vaccination. Via MiXCR, TCRdb re-called the 5' RACE reads, giving one row per CDR3 protein. The repertoire includes around 30,000 distinct CDR3 sequences, around 5% of them detected once, and approximately 39% sits in the top ten. This specimen was CD8+ T cells sorted from PBMCs, taken 10 days after the yellow fever booster vaccination. These receptor sequences come from a man in his thirties or forties who received the YFV17D yellow fever vaccine. CDR3s include the opening cysteine and the closing phenylalanine or tryptophan. Each record gives: CDR3 protein, CDR3 DNA, J gene, clone size, V gene, D gene. The D gene is left open where the match is weak. Clone size appears in some rows only: once, few, many, or a class for an expanded clone.

cdr3_aa: CASRPSGFLDTQYF; cdr3_nt: TGTGCCAGCAGGCCTAGCGGATTTTTAGATACGCAGTATTTT; j_call: TRBJ2-3; clone_size: few; v_call: TRBV27; d_call: TRBD2
cdr3_aa: CASSPEDSLWETQYF; cdr3_nt: TGTGCCAGCAGCCCCGAGGACAGTTTGTGGGAGACCCAGTACTTC; j_call: TRBJ2-5; clone_size: many; v_call: TRBV6-2/TRBV6-3; d_call: NA
cdr3_aa: CASRGQGHEQYF; cdr3_nt: TGTGCCAGCAGGGGACAGGGGCACGAGCAGTACTTC; j_call: TRBJ2-7; clone_size: many; v_call: TRBV28; d_call: TRBD1
cdr3_aa: CASSPPPSGYNEQFF; cdr3_nt: TGTGCCAGCAGCCCCCCCCCTAGCGGCTACAATGAGCAGTTCTTC; j_call: TRBJ2-1; clone_size: many; v_call: TRBV7-2; d_call: TRBD2
cdr3_aa: CSALSGFGELFF; cdr3_nt: TGCAGCGCCCTCTCAGGATTCGGGGAGCTGTTTTTT; j_call: TRBJ2-2; clone_size: many; v_call: TRBV29-1; d_call: NA
cdr3_aa: CASSLGTSGYNEQFF; cdr3_nt: TGTGCCAGCAGCTTAGGTACTAGCGGGTACAATGAGCAGTTCTTC; j_call: TRBJ2-1; clone_size: few; v_call: TRBV13; d_call: TRBD2
cdr3_aa: CSADTPVGSYEQYF; cdr3_nt: TGCAGTGCTGACACTCCGGTGGGCTCCTACGAGCAGTACTTC; j_call: TRBJ2-7; clone_size: many; v_call: TRBV20-1; d_call: NA
cdr3_aa: CASSSPGVDTGELLF; cdr3_nt: TGTGCCAGCAGCTCCCCTGGAGTGGACACCGGGGAGCTGCTTTTT; j_call: TRBJ2-2; clone_size: NA; v_call: TRBV7-6; d_call: NA
cdr3_aa: CASSQGQGFSYEQYF; cdr3_nt: TGCGCCAGCAGCCAGGGGCAGGGTTTTTCCTACGAGCAGTACTTC; j_call: TRBJ2-7; clone_size: many; v_call: TRBV4-3; d_call: NA
cdr3_aa: CASSRTWGSGLAGYGNEQFF; cdr3_nt: TGTGCCAGCAGCCGTACTTGGGGTTCGGGACTAGCGGGGTACGGGAATGAGCAGTTCTTC; j_call: TRBJ2-1; clone_size: many; v_call: TRBV7-2; d_call: TRBD2
cdr3_aa: CSARDTGNTGELFF; cdr3_nt: TGCAGTGCTAGAGATACAGGAAACACCGGGGAGCTGTTTTTT; j_call: TRBJ2-2; clone_size: many; v_call: TRBV20-1; d_call: NA
cdr3_aa: CSSPLPGAYEQYF; cdr3_nt: TGCAGTTCCCCATTACCGGGAGCCTACGAGCAGTACTTC; j_call: TRBJ2-7; clone_size: many; v_call: TRBV20-1; d_call: NA
cdr3_aa: CSVDSYTEAFF; cdr3_nt: TGCAGCGTTGACAGCTACACTGAAGCTTTCTTT; j_call: TRBJ1-1; clone_size: many; v_call: TRBV29-1; d_call: NA
cdr3_aa: CASRDTSSYEQYF; cdr3_nt: TGTGCCAGCAGAGACACCTCGTCCTACGAGCAGTACTTC; j_call: TRBJ2-7; clone_size: many; v_call: TRBV7-9; d_call: NA
cdr3_aa: CASSPEGLAGYTDTQYF; cdr3_nt: TGTGCCAGCAGCCCCGAGGGACTAGCGGGCTACACAGATACGCAGTATTTT; j_call: TRBJ2-3; clone_size: many; v_call: TRBV11-2; d_call: TRBD2
cdr3_aa: CASNQGREQYF; cdr3_nt: TGTGCCAGCAACCAGGGTCGGGAGCAGTACTTC; j_call: TRBJ2-7; clone_size: many; v_call: TRBV27; d_call: NA
cdr3_aa: CASSQVDRSYYEQYF; cdr3_nt: TGTGCCAGCAGCCAAGTGGACCGCTCCTACTACGAGCAGTACTTC; j_call: TRBJ2-7; clone_size: many; v_call: TRBV7-9; d_call: NA
cdr3_aa: CASSLLADYNEQFF; cdr3_nt: TGTGCCAGCAGCTTACTAGCGGACTACAATGAGCAGTTCTTC; j_call: TRBJ2-1; clone_size: many; v_call: TRBV14; d_call: TRBD2
cdr3_aa: CAISEFGEVGPGANVLTF; cdr3_nt: TGTGCCATCAGTGAGTTTGGGGAAGTGGGGCCTGGGGCCAACGTCCTGACTTTC; j_call: TRBJ2-6; clone_size: many; v_call: TRBV10-3; d_call: NA
cdr3_aa: CATSRGLAGDNEQFF; cdr3_nt: TGTGCCACCAGCAGAGGCCTAGCGGGAGACAATGAGCAGTTCTTC; j_call: TRBJ2-1; clone_size: many; v_call: TRBV15; d_call: TRBD2
cdr3_aa: CASSPTTVIYEQYF; cdr3_nt: TGTGCCAGCAGCCCCACGACGGTGATCTACGAGCAGTACTTC; j_call: TRBJ2-7; clone_size: many; v_call: TRBV7-8; d_call: NA
cdr3_aa: CASSHPGLGGSYEQYF; cdr3_nt: TGTGCCAGCAGCCACCCCGGACTAGGAGGATCCTACGAGCAGTACTTC; j_call: TRBJ2-7; clone_size: many; v_call: TRBV12-3/TRBV12-4; d_call: TRBD2
cdr3_aa: CASSLTGAYEQYF; cdr3_nt: TGCGCCAGCAGCTTGACGGGGGCCTACGAGCAGTACTTC; j_call: TRBJ2-7; clone_size: many; v_call: TRBV5-1; d_call: NA
cdr3_aa: CASSLDRLRGTEAFF; cdr3_nt: TGTGCCAGCAGTTTAGACAGGCTAAGGGGCACTGAAGCTTTCTTT; j_call: TRBJ1-1; clone_size: many; v_call: TRBV6-5; d_call: NA
cdr3_aa: CASRPGLAAYNEQFF; cdr3_nt: TGTGCCAGCAGGCCCGGACTAGCGGCCTACAATGAGCAGTTCTTC; j_call: TRBJ2-1; clone_size: many; v_call: TRBV2; d_call: TRBD2
cdr3_aa: CASSPGPTGELFF; cdr3_nt: TGCGCCAGCAGCCCCGGACCCACCGGGGAGCTGTTTTTT; j_call: TRBJ2-2; clone_size: many; v_call: TRBV4-1; d_call: NA
cdr3_aa: CASSFGTSPLHEQFF; cdr3_nt: TGTGCCAGCAGCTTCGGGACTAGTCCTTTACATGAGCAGTTCTTC; j_call: TRBJ2-1; clone_size: many; v_call: TRBV7-3; d_call: TRBD2
cdr3_aa: CASSLGPGLGDEQYF; cdr3_nt: TGTGCTAGCAGCTTAGGCCCGGGACTGGGCGACGAGCAGTACTTC; j_call: TRBJ2-7; clone_size: many; v_call: TRBV7-7; d_call: NA
cdr3_aa: CSARDQASASYEQYF; cdr3_nt: TGCAGTGCTAGAGATCAGGCTAGCGCATCCTACGAGCAGTACTTC; j_call: TRBJ2-7; clone_size: NA; v_call: TRBV20-1; d_call: NA
cdr3_aa: CSAGQGPDNEQFF; cdr3_nt: TGCAGTGCGGGACAGGGCCCGGACAATGAGCAGTTCTTC; j_call: TRBJ2-1; clone_size: few; v_call: TRBV20-1; d_call: TRBD1
cdr3_aa: CSVPQRGVSGYTF; cdr3_nt: TGCAGCGTCCCACAGCGTGGCGTTAGTGGCTACACCTTC; j_call: TRBJ1-2; clone_size: many; v_call: TRBV29-1; d_call: NA
cdr3_aa: CASSFGGAHNEQFF; cdr3_nt: TGTGCCAGCAGTTTTGGTGGGGCTCACAATGAGCAGTTCTTC; j_call: TRBJ2-1; clone_size: many; v_call: TRBV12-3/TRBV12-4; d_call: NA
cdr3_aa: CASSLTGGASTDTQYF; cdr3_nt: TGTGCCAGCAGCTTGACAGGGGGCGCTAGCACAGATACGCAGTATTTT; j_call: TRBJ2-3; clone_size: many; v_call: TRBV5-8; d_call: TRBD1
cdr3_aa: CASSPESSYEQYF; cdr3_nt: TGCGCGTCAAGCCCGGAAAGCTCCTACGAGCAGTACTTC; j_call: TRBJ2-7; clone_size: many; v_call: TRBV4-3; d_call: NA
cdr3_aa: CASSLAGGPKEETQYF; cdr3_nt: TGTGCCAGCAGTTTAGCGGGAGGGCCGAAGGAAGAGACCCAGTACTTC; j_call: TRBJ2-5; clone_size: many; v_call: TRBV12-3/TRBV12-4; d_call: TRBD2
cdr3_aa: CASTQAGFNNYGYTF; cdr3_nt: TGTGCCAGCACCCAGGCAGGGTTCAATAACTATGGCTACACCTTC; j_call: TRBJ1-2; clone_size: many; v_call: TRBV12-3/TRBV12-4; d_call: NA